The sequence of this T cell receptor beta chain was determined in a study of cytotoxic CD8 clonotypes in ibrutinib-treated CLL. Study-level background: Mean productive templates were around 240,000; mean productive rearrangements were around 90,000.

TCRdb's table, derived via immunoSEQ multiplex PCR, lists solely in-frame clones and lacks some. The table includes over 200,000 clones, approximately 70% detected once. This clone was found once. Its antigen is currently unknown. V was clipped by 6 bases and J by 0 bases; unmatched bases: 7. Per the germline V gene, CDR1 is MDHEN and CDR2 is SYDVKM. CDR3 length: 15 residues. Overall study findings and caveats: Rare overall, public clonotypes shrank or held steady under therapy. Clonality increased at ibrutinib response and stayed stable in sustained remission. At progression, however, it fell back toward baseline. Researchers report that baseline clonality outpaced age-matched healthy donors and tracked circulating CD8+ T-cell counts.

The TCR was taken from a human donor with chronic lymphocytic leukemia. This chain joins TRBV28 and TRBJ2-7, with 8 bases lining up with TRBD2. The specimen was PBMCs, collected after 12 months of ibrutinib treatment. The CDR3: CASRKTGTSSYEQYF. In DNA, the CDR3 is TGTGCCAGCAGAAAAACCGGGACTAGCTCCTACGAGCAGTACTTC.